A single sample is the source of the 10 T cell receptor beta chains below, sequenced in a study of T cell changes during pregnancy in multiple sclerosis. The repertoire was sequenced with immunoSEQ multiplex PCR; TCRdb's copy has only in-frame clones and lacks some. The sample holds approximately 74,000 clones, 92% seen once. Sequences were derived from peripheral blood, sampled before pregnancy. The receptor source for this set is a female donor with multiple sclerosis, enrolled in a pregnancy study.

The rearrangement uses TRBV5-5 and TRBJ2-7; 7 positions agree with TRBD2. V dropped 3 bases and J dropped 7; count of bases not matched to a gene: 4. The CDR3 totals 12 residues. CDR1 is SGHKS, CDR2 YYEKEE, per germline (reference sequence). DNA for the CDR3: TGTGCCAGCAGCTGGGGGAGGGGAGAGCAGTACTTC. Residues: CASSWGRGEQYF.

The CDR3 DNA reads TGTGCCAGCAGCCAAGTGGGACTAGCGGGAGAGAATGAGCAGTTCTTC. This codes for CASSQVGLAGENEQFF. The chain recombines TRBV4-2 with TRBJ2-1; 14 nucleotides agree with TRBD2. The CDR3 is 16 amino acids. V shed 1 base, J shed 7 bases, and the junction held 3 bases outside the gene matches. Germline loops: CDR1 LGHNA, CDR2 YNFKEQ.

The chain couples TRBV5-1 to TRBJ2-6, with 8 bases matching TRBD2. Unmatched junction bases numbered 3, after V lost 4 bases and J lost 0 bases. CDR1 is SGHRS, CDR2 YFSETQ, per germline. This CDR3 comprises 16 residues. CDR3 sequence: CASSNGTSSGANVLTF. The CDR3, as DNA: TGCGCCAGCAGCAACGGGACTAGCTCTGGGGCCAACGTCCTGACTTTC.

V and J are TRBV28 and TRBJ2-7; D is perhaps TRBD2 (6 bases). V dropped 5 bases and J dropped 3 bases, with 11 bases sitting between them. The length of the CDR3 is 13 residues. CDR1 and CDR2 (germline): MDHEN, SYDVKM. CDR3 sequence: CASSPGTGYEQYF. The CDR3 DNA is TGTGCCAGCAGTCCCGGGACTGGCTACGAGCAGTACTTC. Based on the CDR3 plus reference TRBV28 and TRBJ2-7, the full variable domain is DVKVTQSSRYLVKRTGEKVFLECVQDMDHENMFWYRQDPGLGLRLIYFSYDVKMKEKGDIPEGYSVSREKKERFSLILESASTNQTSMYLCASSPGTGYEQYFGPGTRLTVT.

The chain couples TRBV2 to TRBJ2-3; D call uncertain. CDR1 is SNHLY, CDR2 FYNNEI, per germline. Trimming removed 11 bases at V and 0 bases at J, with 15 bases between. The CDR3 has 14 residues. CDR3 protein: CARSTTQSTDTQYF. CDR3 nucleotide sequence: TGTGCCCGGAGCACGACCCAGAGCACAGATACGCAGTATTTT. The variable domain in full, completed from reference TRBV2 and TRBJ2-3, reads EPEVTQTPSHQVTQMGQEVILRCVPISNHLYFYWYRQILGQKVEFLVSFYNNEISEKSEIFDDQFSVERPDGSNFTLKIRSTKLEDSAMYFCARSTTQSTDTQYFGPGTRLTVL.

The V gene is TRBV9, the J gene TRBJ1-2; 7 bases align to TRBD1. After removal of 0 bases from V and 4 bases from J, the junction contained 12 bases not matched to a gene. Germline CDR1 and CDR2: SGDLS and YYNGEE. The CDR3 totals 17 residues. CDR3 protein: CASSVGPTGTASYGYTF. CDR3 nucleotide sequence: TGTGCCAGCAGCGTAGGCCCCACCGGGACAGCAAGCTATGGCTACACCTTC.

This clone appeared a single time. This sequence joins TRBV7-9 and TRBJ1-4; D possibly corresponds to TRBD1 (5 bases). Trimming removed 5 bases from V and 5 bases from J, with 18 bases in between. The CDR3 consists of 16 residues. The germline gives CDR1 SEHNR, CDR2 FQNEAQ (reference sequence). CDR3 nucleotides: TGTGCCAGCAGCCCGGGGGACCGGGAGCTAAATGAAAAACTGTTTTTT. Translating it yields CASSPGDRELNEKLFF.

The V call is TRBV9, the J call TRBJ2-5; the match to TRBD2 covers 8 bases. Germline V gives CDR1 SGDLS, CDR2 YYNGEE. Trimming removed 3 bases from V and 5 bases from J; junction bases left unmatched: 12. This CDR3 region has 16 residues. The CDR3 coding sequence is TGTGCCAGCAGCGCCCCCGCTTCGGGAGGGCATGAGACCCAGTACTTC. This gives the protein CASSAPASGGHETQYF.

This chain joins TRBV7-2 and TRBJ2-1; TRBD2 agrees at 13 bases. The CDR3 runs 15 residues. V trimming: 4 bases; J trimming: 10 bases; junction bases outside the gene matches: 7. Germline V gene data show CDR1 as SGHTA and CDR2 as FQGNSA. As DNA, the CDR3 is TGTGCCAGCAGCTCCCGGACTAGCGGGAGCAGGGAGCAGTTCTTC. It translates to CASSSRTSGSREQFF. The full variable domain, its missing parts supplied by reference TRBV7-2 and TRBJ2-1, is GAGVSQSPSNKVTEKGKDVELRCDPISGHTALYWYRQSLGQGLEFLIYFQGNSAPDKSGLPSDRFSAERTGGSVSTLTIQRTQQEDSAVYLCASSSRTSGSREQFFGPGTRLTVL.

This chain connects TRBV2 to TRBJ1-5; TRBD1 matches 8 bases. The CDR3 length is 15 residues. J was trimmed by 0 bases and V by 6 bases; bases with no gene match: 4. CDR1 is SNHLY, CDR2 FYNNEI, per germline. The CDR3 bases are TGTGCCAGCAGACAGGGGGACATTAGCAATCAGCCCCAGCATTTT. It encodes CASRQGDISNQPQHF.